Listed here are 19 T cell receptor beta chains from one sample, sequenced in a study of cytomegalovirus exposure and HLA in healthy donors. A multiplex PCR was run with 60 Vbeta primers and 13 Jbeta primers. The data were produced by immunoSEQ multiplex PCR, yet TCRdb's version contains in-frame clones alone and is incomplete. The profile covers some 69,000 clones, with 79% appearing a single time and about 2.7% taken by the ten largest. Sequencing was carried out using PBMCs. Receptor source: a woman aged 25 to 45 in good health and CMV-seronegative.

CDR3 nucleotides: TGCGCCAGCGGTCGGGACAGGGCGTCCTTGGTATCGGATACGCAGTATTTT. Translating it yields CASGRDRASLVSDTQYF. V usage is TRBV23-1 and J usage is TRBJ2-3, with 9 bases fitting TRBD1. TRBV23-1 is marked as an open reading frame, function uncertain. The length of the CDR3 is 17 residues. V lost 8 bases to trimming and J lost 6 bases; unmatched junction nucleotides: 18.

This clone was seen just once. CDR3 in DNA: TGTGCCAGCAGCGCGGGACTAGCGGGGGGCACAGATACGCAGTATTTT. Protein product: CASSAGLAGGTDTQYF. J is TRBJ2-3 and V is TRBV6-6; TRBD2 matches at 14 bases. The germline V gene encodes CDR1 MNHNY and CDR2 SVGAGI (reference sequence). Unmatched junction bases numbered 3, after V lost 6 bases and J lost 1 base. The CDR3 loop spans 16 amino acids.

V and J are TRBV9 and TRBJ2-5, with a possible D match to TRBD2 (5 bases). The CDR3 is made up of 13 amino acids. Germline V lookup: CDR1 SGDLS, CDR2 YYNGEE. Trimming cost V 7 bases and J 5 bases, with 15 bases left between them. The CDR3 loop is CASGPRPGETQYF. The CDR3 DNA is TGTGCCAGCGGCCCCAGGCCGGGGGAGACCCAGTACTTC. Full variable domain (outside the CDR3, taken from reference TRBV9 and TRBJ2-5): DSGVTQTPKHLITATGQRVTLRCSPRSGDLSVYWYQQSLDQGLQFLIQYYNGEERAKGNILERFSAQQFPDLHSELNLSSLELGDSALYFCASGPRPGETQYFGPGTRLLVL.

The V and J genes are TRBV6-1 and TRBJ2-1, with D perhaps TRBD1 (6 bases). The germline V gene has CDR1 MNHNS and CDR2 SASEGT. Trimming cost V 2 bases and J 0 bases, with 8 bases left between them. The CDR3 runs 15 residues. The CDR3 DNA follows: TGTGCCAGCAGTGAACCCAGGGGCTCCTACAATGAGCAGTTCTTC. Translation: CASSEPRGSYNEQFF.

The chain links TRBV4-3 to TRBJ1-4, with 12 bases matching TRBD1. After removal of 4 bases from V and 8 bases from J, the junction contained 5 bases not matched to a gene. CDR3 length equals 15 residues. Germline CDR1 is LGHNA and CDR2 is YSLEER. DNA of the CDR3: TGCGCCAGCAGCCCGGCCGGGACAGGGGGCGAAAAACTGTTTTTT. This codes for CASSPAGTGGEKLFF.

This clone appeared a few times. The chain uses TRBV4-3 and TRBJ1-6, with 10 nucleotides matching TRBD1. The V and J ends lost 5 bases and 5 bases, in that order; junction bases with no gene match: 6. CDR1 is LGHNA and CDR2 is YSLEER in the germline V gene. The CDR3 is 16 residues long. For the CDR3, the DNA is TGCGCCAGCAGCTCAAGGACAGGGGGAAATAATTCACCCCTCCACTTT. This translates into CASSSRTGGNNSPLHF.

V and J are TRBV9 and TRBJ1-3; a weak D match, TRBD1 (6 bases). Trimming took 3 bases from V and 4 from J, leaving 11 bases between them. The V gene's germline CDR1 is SGDLS and CDR2 YYNGEE. The CDR3 has 14 amino acids. The CDR3 is CASSGGPSGNTIYF. CDR3 nucleotide sequence: TGTGCCAGCAGCGGGGGGCCATCCGGAAACACCATATATTTT.

The chain recombines TRBV29-1 with TRBJ1-2; the D gene is possibly TRBD1 (6 bases). The CDR3 has 13 amino acids. Germline lookup yields CDR1 SQVTM and CDR2 ANQGSEA. V gave up 8 bases and J gave up 4 bases, with 17 bases separating them. CDR3 protein: CSTGTPLSYGYTF. CDR3 nucleotides: TGCAGCACCGGGACACCATTATCCTATGGCTACACCTTC.

The chain recombines TRBV5-1 with TRBJ2-7, with D possibly matching TRBD1 (6 bases). The V end was cut by 5 bases, the J end by 0 bases, with 12 bases between. Per the germline V gene, CDR1 is SGHRS and CDR2 is YFSETQ. This CDR3 spans 14 amino acids. CDR3 sequence (DNA): TGCGCCAGCAGTCCGGACAGTCCCTCCTACGAGCAGTACGTC. This encodes CASSPDSPSYEQYV.

The J gene is TRBJ1-1, the V gene TRBV5-5, with D possibly matching TRBD1 (6 bases). The CDR3 extends over 13 amino acids. V was trimmed by 2 bases and J by 3 bases, leaving 8 bases between them. The V gene's germline CDR1 is SGHKS and CDR2 YYEKEE (reference sequence). This CDR3 reads CASSFGQYTEAFF. In nucleotides, the CDR3 is TGTGCCAGCAGCTTTGGACAGTACACTGAAGCTTTCTTT.

This chain joins TRBV11-3 and TRBJ2-1; D gene ambiguous. Germline CDR1 is SGHNT and CDR2 is YENEEA. The germline V and J ends were trimmed by 3 bases and 0 bases, with 12 bases remaining between them. The CDR3 is 16 residues long. The CDR3 nucleotides read TGTGCCAGCAGCTTCTCCCCCGTTAGCTCCTACAATGAGCAGTTCTTC. Protein product: CASSFSPVSSYNEQFF.

This clone came up a few times. V gene TRBV7-2 combines with J gene TRBJ1-1; the D gene is possibly TRBD1 (5 bases). Germline CDR1 SGHTA, CDR2 FQGNSA. This CDR3 is built from 13 residues. V lost 5 bases and J lost 0, with 7 bases in between. Written as DNA, the CDR3 is TGTGCCAGCAGCCCCAGGGTGAACACTGAAGCTTTCTTT. Translation gives CASSPRVNTEAFF.

The chain joins TRBV30 to TRBJ2-1; 10 nucleotides agree with TRBD1. This CDR3 has 14 amino acids. V gave up 3 bases and J gave up 3 bases; unmatched junction bases: 2. The germline CDR1 and CDR2 sequences are GTSNPN and SVGIG (reference sequence). In DNA, the CDR3 is TGTGCCTGGAGGGGGGACAGGGGCTACAATGAGCAGTTCTTC. It codes for CAWRGDRGYNEQFF.

This chain uses TRBV6-4 with TRBJ1-2; 7 bases are shared with TRBD1. CDR3 length equals 14 residues. The junction had 6 bases not matched to a gene; V was cut back by 4 bases and J by 4 bases. CDR1 and CDR2 (germline): MRHNA, SNTAGT. CDR3 amino acids: CASSAGPGGYGYTF. The CDR3 coding sequence is TGTGCCAGCAGTGCCGGTCCAGGGGGCTATGGCTACACCTTC.

The chain couples TRBV4-1 to TRBJ2-3; TRBD2 agrees at 7 bases. Germline V CDR1 and CDR2: MGHRA, YSYEKL. This CDR3 has 12 residues. The J segment lost 6 bases and the V segment lost 4 bases, leaving 1 base of the junction unmatched. The CDR3 sequence is CASSLGGDTQYF. Written as DNA, the CDR3 is TGCGCCAGCAGCCTGGGAGGGGATACGCAGTATTTT.

The chain employs TRBV30 and TRBJ1-3; D not certain. V shed 0 bases and J shed 1 base, with 10 bases lying between them. CDR3 length: 15 amino acids. CDR1 is GTSNPN, CDR2 SVGIG, per germline (reference sequence). This CDR3 reads CAWSVLEPSGNTIYF. In DNA form, the CDR3 reads TGTGCCTGGAGTGTATTGGAGCCTTCTGGAAACACCATATATTTT.

This clone was counted only a few times. This chain joins TRBV18 and TRBJ1-6, with a possible D match to TRBD1 (6 bases). The CDR3 totals 15 residues. The ends were cut back, 2 bases at V and 10 bases at J, with 15 bases in the middle. CDR1 KGHSH and CDR2 LQKENI come from the germline V gene. The CDR3 spells CASSPEGRGKSPLHF. In nucleotides, the CDR3 is TGTGCCAGCTCACCAGAGGGCAGGGGCAAGTCACCCCTCCACTTT.

This clone was seen a few times. The J gene is TRBJ2-2, the V gene TRBV5-6; D may be TRBD1 (5 bases). V lost 0 bases to trimming and J lost 1 base, with 10 bases between them. The germline CDR1 and CDR2 sequences are SGHDT and YYEEEE. This CDR3 is built from 16 residues. CDR3 sequence (DNA): TGTGCCAGCAGCTTGGCCGGACATAGGAACACCGGGGAGCTGTTTTTT. Protein: CASSLAGHRNTGELFF. Using reference TRBV5-6 and TRBJ2-2 for the parts outside the CDR3, the full variable domain is DAGVTQSPTHLIKTRGQQVTLRCSPKSGHDTVSWYQQALGQGPQFIFQYYEEEERQRGNFPDRFSGHQFPNYSSELNVNALLLGDSALYLCASSLAGHRNTGELFFGEGSRLTVL.

The rearrangement links TRBV19 to TRBJ2-2, with D perhaps matching TRBD1 (5 bases). The V gene's germline CDR1 is LNHDA and CDR2 SQIVND (reference sequence). V was pared by 3 bases and J by 4 bases, with 12 bases between. The length of the CDR3 is 15 residues. CDR3 protein: CASSMGYRSTGELFF. The DNA of the CDR3 is TGTGCCAGTAGTATGGGATACAGGAGCACCGGGGAGCTGTTTTTT. Complete variable domain (other parts from reference TRBV19 and TRBJ2-2): DGGITQSPKYLFRKEGQNVTLSCEQNLNHDAMYWYRQDPGQGLRLIYYSQIVNDFQKGDIAEGYSVSREKKESFPLTVTSAQKNPTAFYLCASSMGYRSTGELFFGEGSRLTVL.